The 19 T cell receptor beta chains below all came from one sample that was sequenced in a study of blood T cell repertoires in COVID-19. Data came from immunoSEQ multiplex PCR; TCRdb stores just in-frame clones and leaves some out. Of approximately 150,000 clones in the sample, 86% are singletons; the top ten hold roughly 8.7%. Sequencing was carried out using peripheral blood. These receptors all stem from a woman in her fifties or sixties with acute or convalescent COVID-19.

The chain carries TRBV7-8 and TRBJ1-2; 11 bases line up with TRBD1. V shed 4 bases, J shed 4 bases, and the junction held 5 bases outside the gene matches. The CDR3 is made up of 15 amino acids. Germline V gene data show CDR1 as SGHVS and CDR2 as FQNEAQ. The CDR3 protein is CASSSRTGGGYGYTF. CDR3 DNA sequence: TGTGCCAGCAGCTCACGGACAGGGGGCGGCTATGGCTACACCTTC. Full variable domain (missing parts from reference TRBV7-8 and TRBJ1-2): GAGVSQSPRYKVAKRGQDVALRCDPISGHVSLFWYQQALGQGPEFLTYFQNEAQLDKSGLPSDRFFAERPEGSVSTLKIQRTQQEDSAVYLCASSSRTGGGYGYTFGSGTRLTVV.

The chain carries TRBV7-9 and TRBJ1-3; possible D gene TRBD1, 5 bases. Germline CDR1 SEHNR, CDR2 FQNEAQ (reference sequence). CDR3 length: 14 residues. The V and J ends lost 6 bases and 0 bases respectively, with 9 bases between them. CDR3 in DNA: TGTGCCAGCAGGTCAGGGTCCTCTGGAAACACCATATATTTT. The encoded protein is CASRSGSSGNTIYF. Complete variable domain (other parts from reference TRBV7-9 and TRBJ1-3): DTGVSQNPRHKITKRGQNVTFRCDPISEHNRLYWYRQTLGQGPEFLTYFQNEAQLEKSRLLSDRFSAERPKGSFSTLEIQRTEQGDSAMYLCASRSGSSGNTIYFGEGSWLTVV.

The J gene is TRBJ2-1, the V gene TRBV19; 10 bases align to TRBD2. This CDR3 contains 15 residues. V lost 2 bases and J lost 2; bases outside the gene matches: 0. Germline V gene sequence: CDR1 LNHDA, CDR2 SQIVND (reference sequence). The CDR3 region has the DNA TGTGCCAGTAGTATAAGCGGGGGGGCCTACAATGAGCAGTTCTTC. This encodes CASSISGGAYNEQFF. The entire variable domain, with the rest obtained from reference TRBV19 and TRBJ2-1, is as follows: DGGITQSPKYLFRKEGQNVTLSCEQNLNHDAMYWYRQDPGQGLRLIYYSQIVNDFQKGDIAEGYSVSREKKESFPLTVTSAQKNPTAFYLCASSISGGAYNEQFFGPGTRLTVL.

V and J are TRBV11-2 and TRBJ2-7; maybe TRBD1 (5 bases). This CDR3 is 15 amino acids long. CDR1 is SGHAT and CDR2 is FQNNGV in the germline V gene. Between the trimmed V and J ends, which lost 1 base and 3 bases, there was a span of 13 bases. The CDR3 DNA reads TGTGCCAGCAGCTTAGTTTCCGACAGCGTCTACGAGCAGTACTTC. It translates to CASSLVSDSVYEQYF.

The CDR3 sequence: CASSPIQGADTQYF. The CDR3 DNA reads as TGTGCCAGCAGTCCCATACAGGGGGCAGATACGCAGTATTTT. The gene calls are TRBV28 and TRBJ2-3; 8 bases map to TRBD1. The CDR3 sequence is 14 residues long. With V trimmed by 5 bases and J by 4 bases, 5 bases remained unmatched. Looked up from germline, CDR1 is MDHEN and CDR2 is SYDVKM.

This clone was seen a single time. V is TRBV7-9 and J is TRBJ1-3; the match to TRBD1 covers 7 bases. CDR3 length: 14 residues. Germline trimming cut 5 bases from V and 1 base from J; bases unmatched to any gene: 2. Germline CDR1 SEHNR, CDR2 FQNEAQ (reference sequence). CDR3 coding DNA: TGTGCCAGCAGCGGGGGACAGTCTGGAAACACCATATATTTT. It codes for CASSGGQSGNTIYF.

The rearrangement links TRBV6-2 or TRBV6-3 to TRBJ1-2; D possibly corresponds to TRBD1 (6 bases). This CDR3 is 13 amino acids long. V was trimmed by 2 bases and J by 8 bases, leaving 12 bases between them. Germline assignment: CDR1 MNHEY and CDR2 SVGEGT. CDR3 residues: CASSYRGQLGYTF. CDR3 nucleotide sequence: TGTGCCAGCAGTTACCGCGGACAGCTCGGCTACACCTTC.

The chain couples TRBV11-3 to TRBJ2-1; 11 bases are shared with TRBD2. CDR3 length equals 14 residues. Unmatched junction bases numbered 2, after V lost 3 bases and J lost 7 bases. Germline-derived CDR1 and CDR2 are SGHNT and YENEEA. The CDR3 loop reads CASSFLAGGNEQFF. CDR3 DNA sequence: TGTGCCAGCAGCTTCTTAGCGGGGGGGAATGAGCAGTTCTTC.

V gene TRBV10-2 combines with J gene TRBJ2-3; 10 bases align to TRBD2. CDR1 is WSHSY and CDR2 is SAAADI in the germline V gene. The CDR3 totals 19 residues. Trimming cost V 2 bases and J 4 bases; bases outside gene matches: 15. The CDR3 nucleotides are TGCGCCAGCAGTGAGATAGCGGGGGGTCCGCCGCGGTTCGCAGATACGCAGTATTTT. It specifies CASSEIAGGPPRFADTQYF.

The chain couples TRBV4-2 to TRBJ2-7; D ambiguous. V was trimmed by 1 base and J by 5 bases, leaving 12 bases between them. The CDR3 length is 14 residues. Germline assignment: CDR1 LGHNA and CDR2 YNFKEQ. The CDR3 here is CASSQVTGSNEQYF. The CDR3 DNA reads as TGTGCCAGCAGCCAAGTAACCGGGTCTAACGAGCAGTACTTC.

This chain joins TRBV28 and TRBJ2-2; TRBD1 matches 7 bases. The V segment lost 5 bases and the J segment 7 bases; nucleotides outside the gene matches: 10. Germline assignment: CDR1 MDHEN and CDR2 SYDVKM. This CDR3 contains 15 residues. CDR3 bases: TGTGCCAGCAGTACCCTGACAGGGTTCGGCGGGGAGCTGTTTTTT. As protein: CASSTLTGFGGELFF. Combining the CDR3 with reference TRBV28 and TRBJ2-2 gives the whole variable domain DVKVTQSSRYLVKRTGEKVFLECVQDMDHENMFWYRQDPGLGLRLIYFSYDVKMKEKGDIPEGYSVSREKKERFSLILESASTNQTSMYLCASSTLTGFGGELFFGEGSRLTVL.

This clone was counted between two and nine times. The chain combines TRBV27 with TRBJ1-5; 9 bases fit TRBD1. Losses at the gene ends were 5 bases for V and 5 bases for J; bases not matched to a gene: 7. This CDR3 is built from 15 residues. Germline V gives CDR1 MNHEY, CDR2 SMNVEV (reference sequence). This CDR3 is CASSPGQGPYQPQHF. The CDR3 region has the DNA TGTGCCAGCAGTCCGGGACAGGGCCCATATCAGCCCCAGCATTTT.

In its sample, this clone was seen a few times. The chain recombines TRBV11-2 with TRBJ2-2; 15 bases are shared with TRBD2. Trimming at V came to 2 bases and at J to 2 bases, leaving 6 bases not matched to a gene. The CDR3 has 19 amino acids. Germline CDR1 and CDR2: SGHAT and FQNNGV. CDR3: CASSLRGLAGGPNTGELFF. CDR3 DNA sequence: TGTGCCAGCAGCTTAAGGGGACTAGCGGGGGGACCTAACACCGGGGAGCTGTTTTTT.

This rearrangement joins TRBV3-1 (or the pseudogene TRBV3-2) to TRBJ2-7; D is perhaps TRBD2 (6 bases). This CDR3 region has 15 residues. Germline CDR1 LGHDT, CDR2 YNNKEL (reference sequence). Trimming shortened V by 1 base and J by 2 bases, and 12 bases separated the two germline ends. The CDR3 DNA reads TGTGCCAGCAGCCAAGCCTTTTGGGGGGCCTACGAGCAGTACTTC. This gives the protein CASSQAFWGAYEQYF.

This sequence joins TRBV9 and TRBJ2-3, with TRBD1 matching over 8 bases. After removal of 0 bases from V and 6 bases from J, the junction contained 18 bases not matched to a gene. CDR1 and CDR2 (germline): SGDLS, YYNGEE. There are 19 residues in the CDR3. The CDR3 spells CASSVGDWNRGALSDTQYF. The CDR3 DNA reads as TGTGCCAGCAGCGTAGGGGACTGGAACAGGGGGGCGCTTTCCGATACGCAGTATTTT.

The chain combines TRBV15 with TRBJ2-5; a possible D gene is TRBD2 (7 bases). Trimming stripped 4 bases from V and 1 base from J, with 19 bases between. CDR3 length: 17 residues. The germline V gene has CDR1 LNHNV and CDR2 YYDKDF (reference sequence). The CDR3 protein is CATSKLGGAKTQETQYF. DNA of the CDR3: TGTGCCACCAGCAAATTGGGGGGGGCGAAAACCCAAGAGACCCAGTACTTC.

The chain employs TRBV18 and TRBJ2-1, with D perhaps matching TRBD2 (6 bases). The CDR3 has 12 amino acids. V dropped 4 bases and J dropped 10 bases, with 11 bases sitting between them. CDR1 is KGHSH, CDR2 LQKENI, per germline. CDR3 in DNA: TGTGCCAGCTCACTAGATCGGGGGGAGCAGTTCTTC. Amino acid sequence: CASSLDRGEQFF.

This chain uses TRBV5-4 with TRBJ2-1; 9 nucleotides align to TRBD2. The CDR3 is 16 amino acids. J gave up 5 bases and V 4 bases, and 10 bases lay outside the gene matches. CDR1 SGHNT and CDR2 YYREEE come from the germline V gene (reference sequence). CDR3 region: CASSPPPRGGDNEQFF. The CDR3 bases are TGTGCCAGCAGCCCCCCCCCGCGGGGGGGAGACAATGAGCAGTTCTTC.

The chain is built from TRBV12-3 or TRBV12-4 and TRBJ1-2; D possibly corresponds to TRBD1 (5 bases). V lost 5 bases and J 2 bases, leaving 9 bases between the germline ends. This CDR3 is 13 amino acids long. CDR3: CASSRQQNYGYTF. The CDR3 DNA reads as TGTGCCAGCAGTAGACAGCAAAACTATGGCTACACCTTC.